This T cell receptor (beta chain) originates from a study of T-cell memory formation after mild COVID-19. CDR3 length: 13 residues. Germline loops: CDR1 SGHNT, CDR2 YYREEE (reference sequence). The V and J ends lost 7 bases and 6 bases respectively, with 15 bases between them. TCRdb re-derived calls from the 5' RACE reads in MiXCR, one entry per CDR3 protein. Among 470,000 or so distinct CDR3 sequences listed, roughly 18% were seen once. About this clonotype: The antigen is unknown.

Whole-study results and caveats: The main location of contracting CD4+ clones was CM and EM, and that of contracting CD8+ clones was EMRA.

Specimen: PBMCs or a T cell subset sorted from them (not recorded which). This receptor was identified in an adult woman who had mild COVID-19 (a few samples of this study predate the infection). Cell type and time point are not known. The chain uses TRBV5-4 and TRBJ2-3; D is unresolved. The CDR3 nucleotides are TGTGCCAGCCACCGAAGCGTGCAGGATACGCAGTATTTT. It encodes CASHRSVQDTQYF. The full variable domain, completed using reference TRBV5-4 and TRBJ2-3, is ETGVTQSPTHLIKTRGQQVTLRCSSQSGHNTVSWYQQALGQGPQFIFQYYREEENGRGNFPPRFSGLQFPNYSSELNVNALELDDSALYLCASHRSVQDTQYFGPGTRLTVL.